The sequence of this T cell receptor (beta chain) was determined in a study of cytomegalovirus exposure and HLA in healthy donors. PCR was performed using 60 Vbeta and 13 Jbeta primers. TCRdb's table, derived via immunoSEQ multiplex PCR, lists solely in-frame clones and lacks some. The sample lists over 70,000 clones, 67% occurring once. The study, taken as a whole, reports: Links to common viral pathogens appeared, in a later analysis, for several of the most significant clusters.

Remarks on this clone: The antigen is unknown.

V gave up 2 bases and J gave up 7 bases, with 11 bases separating them. The germline V gene encodes CDR1 SEHNR and CDR2 FQNEAQ (reference sequence). This CDR3 contains 13 residues. This chain uses TRBV7-9 with TRBJ1-2; the D is unclear. The receptor was isolated from a man younger than 45 in good health and CMV-seronegative. The sample consisted of PBMCs. The CDR3, as DNA: TGTGCCAGCAGCTTAAGCGGGGAGGGTGGCTACACCTTC. Translated: CASSLSGEGGYTF.